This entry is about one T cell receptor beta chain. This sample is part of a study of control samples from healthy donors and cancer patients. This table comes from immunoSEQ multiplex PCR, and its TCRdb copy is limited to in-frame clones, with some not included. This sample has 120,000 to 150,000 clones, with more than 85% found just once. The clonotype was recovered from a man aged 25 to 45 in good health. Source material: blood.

The CDR3 sequence: CASSLTGLNYGYTF. DNA for the CDR3: TGTGCCAGCAGCCTGACAGGGTTGAACTATGGCTACACCTTC. This rearrangement joins TRBV7-9 to TRBJ1-2; 7 nucleotides align to TRBD1. Looked up from germline, CDR1 is SEHNR and CDR2 is FQNEAQ (reference sequence). The CDR3 runs 14 residues. Trimming took 5 bases from V and 2 from J; bases not matched to a gene: 5.